Listed here are 27 T cell receptor beta chains from one sample, sequenced in a study of cytomegalovirus exposure and HLA in healthy donors. TCRdb's table, derived via immunoSEQ multiplex PCR, lists solely in-frame clones and lacks some. This table has 150,000 to 200,000 clones, about 82% appearing once. The sequenced sample was PBMCs. These receptors were taken from a woman between 18 and 29 years old in good health and CMV-seronegative.

The chain recombines TRBV10-3 with TRBJ2-2; 14 nucleotides line up with TRBD2. The CDR3 spans 15 residues. V gave up 7 bases and J gave up 5 bases; unmatched junction bases: 3. CDR1 is ENHRY and CDR2 is SYGVKD in the germline V gene. DNA of the CDR3: TGTGCCATCAAAGGACTAGCGGGAGGAACCGGGGAGCTGTTTTTT. Translation gives CAIKGLAGGTGELFF.

On this clone: The sample carries other DNA sequences with the same CDR3. The V call is TRBV5-1, the J call TRBJ2-1, with a possible D match to TRBD2 (6 bases). The CDR3 has 12 residues. With 4 bases removed from V and 6 bases from J, the gap between germline ends came to 8 bases. The germline V gene has CDR1 SGHRS and CDR2 YFSETQ. As DNA, the CDR3 is TGCGCCAGCAGCCTCGGGGGCAATGAGCAGTTCTTC. It specifies CASSLGGNEQFF.

This chain uses TRBV9 with TRBJ2-1, with TRBD2 identical over 9 bases. The junction had 6 bases not matched to a gene; V was cut back by 4 bases and J by 4 bases. Germline V gives CDR1 SGDLS, CDR2 YYNGEE. CDR3 length equals 15 residues. CDR3 sequence: CASSPSGARYNEQFF. The DNA for the CDR3 is TGTGCCAGCAGCCCTAGCGGGGCGCGATACAATGAGCAGTTCTTC.

This chain connects TRBV5-4 to TRBJ2-5, with TRBD1 matching over 9 bases. This CDR3 contains 15 residues. Germline trimming cut 4 bases from V and 3 bases from J; bases unmatched to any gene: 7. The germline V gene encodes CDR1 SGHNT and CDR2 YYREEE (reference sequence). The CDR3 region is CASSKQGAGEETQYF. The CDR3 coding sequence is TGTGCCAGCAGCAAACAGGGGGCTGGGGAAGAGACCCAGTACTTC.

The chain employs TRBV5-6 and TRBJ2-2, with TRBD2 identical over 7 bases. CDR1 is SGHDT and CDR2 is YYEEEE in the germline V gene. The junction had 7 bases not matched to a gene; V was cut back by 7 bases and J by 4 bases. CDR3 size: 14 residues. CDR3 DNA: TGTGCCAGCTGGTCGGGAGGCCGCACCGGGGAGCTGTTTTTT. It is translated as CASWSGGRTGELFF. The variable domain in full, completed from reference TRBV5-6 and TRBJ2-2, reads DAGVTQSPTHLIKTRGQQVTLRCSPKSGHDTVSWYQQALGQGPQFIFQYYEEEERQRGNFPDRFSGHQFPNYSSELNVNALLLGDSALYLCASWSGGRTGELFFGEGSRLTVL.

The CDR3 is CASSSGQTDYGYTF. CDR3 sequence (DNA): TGCGCCAGCAGCTCCGGACAAACCGACTATGGCTACACCTTC. The V and J genes are TRBV5-1 and TRBJ1-2, with TRBD1 as a possible D gene (5 bases). CDR3 length equals 14 residues. Germline V lookup: CDR1 SGHRS, CDR2 YFSETQ. The ends were cut back, 3 bases at V and 3 bases at J, with 12 bases in the middle.

The rearrangement links TRBV19 to TRBJ1-3; maybe TRBD1 (5 bases). This CDR3 is 17 amino acids long. V lost 3 bases, J lost 0 bases, and 15 bases lay in between. Germline V gene sequence: CDR1 LNHDA, CDR2 SQIVND (reference sequence). The CDR3 loop reads CASSIRPGRVSGNTIYF. The CDR3 DNA sequence: TGTGCCAGTAGTATTCGGCCAGGGCGCGTCTCTGGAAACACCATATATTTT.

The rearrangement joins TRBV6-4 to TRBJ2-1, with 14 bases aligning to TRBD2. This CDR3 comprises 16 residues. CDR1 MRHNA and CDR2 SNTAGT come from the germline V gene. Unmatched junction bases numbered 9, after V lost 6 bases and J lost 8 bases. The CDR3 reads CASSVSGTSGSDEQFF. The CDR3, as DNA: TGTGCCAGCAGCGTATCCGGGACTAGCGGGAGCGATGAGCAGTTCTTC.

CDR3 loop: CASSYGVAADSPNYGYTF. The DNA for the CDR3 is TGTGCCAGCTCATACGGTGTCGCTGCTGACAGCCCTAACTATGGCTACACCTTC. The chain couples TRBV18 to TRBJ1-2; D may be TRBD1 (5 bases). Germline V lookup: CDR1 KGHSH, CDR2 LQKENI. The CDR3 sequence is 18 residues long. With 5 bases removed from V and 0 bases from J, the gap between germline ends came to 22 bases.

The chain couples TRBV11-2 to TRBJ1-4, with 11 bases that match TRBD1. Germline assignment: CDR1 SGHAT and CDR2 FQNNGV. The CDR3 consists of 15 residues. V was clipped by 1 base and J by 5 bases; unmatched bases: 0. In nucleotides, the CDR3 is TGTGCCAGCAGCTTAGGGGACAGGGGGAATGAAAAACTGTTTTTT. This codes for CASSLGDRGNEKLFF.

V gene TRBV7-2 combines with J gene TRBJ1-2; 8 nucleotides agree with TRBD1. Unmatched junction bases numbered 15, after V lost 5 bases and J lost 4 bases. CDR3 size: 17 residues. The germline gives CDR1 SGHTA, CDR2 FQGNSA. Here the CDR3 reads CASSPIQRTGYFYGYTF. CDR3 in DNA: TGTGCCAGCAGCCCCATACAAAGGACAGGGTATTTCTATGGCTACACCTTC.

The genes are TRBV19 and TRBJ1-3, with D maybe TRBD1 (6 bases). Germline V gene data show CDR1 as LNHDA and CDR2 as SQIVND (reference sequence). The ends were cut back, 6 bases at V and 4 bases at J, with 13 bases in the middle. This CDR3 region has 14 residues. CDR3 region: CASRNRVSGNTIYF. In DNA form, the CDR3 reads TGTGCCAGTAGAAACAGGGTCTCGGGAAACACCATATATTTT.

Comments on this clone: One junction end does not reproduce the germline sequence, and a read error may be involved. This chain connects TRBV7-9 to TRBJ1-1; TRBD1 is a possible D gene (5 bases). The CDR3 totals 11 residues. Germline-derived CDR1 and CDR2 are SEHNR and FQNEAQ (reference sequence). The DNA for the CDR3 is TGTGCCAGCAGCTTGACAGTCCCACCGGTCTTT. Translation: CASSLTVPPVF.

This rearrangement joins TRBV5-1 to TRBJ2-4, with 12 bases matching TRBD2. J gave up 4 bases and V 6 bases, and 17 bases lay outside the gene matches. There are 19 residues in the CDR3. From germline, CDR1 is SGHRS and CDR2 YFSETQ. CDR3 in amino acids: CASTSAPQLAGGEKNIQYF. In DNA, the CDR3 is TGCGCCAGCACCTCTGCGCCCCAACTAGCGGGGGGAGAAAAAAACATTCAGTACTTC.

This chain connects TRBV19 to TRBJ1-5; weak D call: TRBD1 (5 bases). V was pared by 1 base and J by 7 bases, with 17 bases between. The CDR3 runs to 16 residues. The V gene's germline CDR1 is LNHDA and CDR2 SQIVND (reference sequence). The CDR3 DNA follows: TGTGCCAGTAGTATAGGTGGGGCAGGGAATCGACAGCCCCAGCATTTT. It translates to CASSIGGAGNRQPQHF.

The chain combines TRBV18 with TRBJ1-3, with TRBD1 as a possible D gene (5 bases). Germline loops: CDR1 KGHSH, CDR2 LQKENI. V was trimmed by 3 bases and J by 2 bases, leaving 11 bases between them. There are 15 residues in the CDR3. The CDR3 loop reads CASSPNSGPGNTIYF. The CDR3 DNA follows: TGTGCCAGCTCACCGAATTCAGGGCCTGGAAACACCATATATTTT.

The genes are TRBV6-1 and TRBJ2-7, with D maybe TRBD2 (6 bases). Germline V lookup: CDR1 MNHNS, CDR2 SASEGT. CDR3 size: 14 residues. V gave up 0 bases and J gave up 3 bases, with 9 bases separating them. CDR3 in amino acids: CASSEAWRGYEQYF. The CDR3 nucleotides are TGTGCCAGCAGTGAAGCTTGGAGGGGCTACGAGCAGTACTTC.

The chain couples TRBV30 to TRBJ2-4, with D perhaps matching TRBD2 (6 bases). The length of the CDR3 is 13 residues. The germline gives CDR1 GTSNPN, CDR2 SVGIG (reference sequence). Trimming left V 5 bases short and J 6 bases short, with 14 bases between. In DNA form, the CDR3 reads TGTGCCTGGTGCCCCGGGACTCGAAACATTCAGTACTTC. This codes for CAWCPGTRNIQYF.

This rearrangement joins TRBV18 to TRBJ2-7; 7 positions match TRBD1. From germline, CDR1 is KGHSH and CDR2 LQKENI. The junction had 13 bases not matched to a gene; V was cut back by 3 bases and J by 5 bases. The length of the CDR3 is 16 residues. CDR3 amino acids: CASSPYNGRGYHEQYF. The CDR3 DNA reads as TGTGCCAGCTCACCCTACAACGGCAGGGGGTACCACGAGCAGTACTTC.

This chain links TRBV30 with TRBJ1-3; 10 bases map to TRBD1. The CDR3 contains 15 residues. Trimming at V came to 8 bases and at J to 3 bases, leaving 10 bases not matched to a gene. Looked up from germline, CDR1 is GTSNPN and CDR2 is SVGIG (reference sequence). The CDR3 bases are TGTGCCGGACGACAGGGGGCCCTCGGTGGAAACACCATATATTTT. This codes for CAGRQGALGGNTIYF. Full variable domain (rest looked up from reference TRBV30 and TRBJ1-3): SQTIHQWPATLVQPVGSPLSLECTVEGTSNPNLYWYRQAAGRGLQLLFYSVGIGQISSEVPQNLSASRPQDRQFILSSKKLLLSDSGFYLCAGRQGALGGNTIYFGEGSWLTVV.

The CDR3 sequence: CASRGPRTEAFF. DNA for the CDR3: TGTGCCAGCAGGGGGCCCCGCACTGAAGCTTTCTTT. V is TRBV19 and J is TRBJ1-1, with 8 bases matching TRBD1. Germline CDR1 reads LNHDA; CDR2 reads SQIVND (reference sequence). This CDR3 is built from 12 residues. After removal of 9 bases from V and 4 bases from J, the junction contained 4 bases not matched to a gene.

The gene calls are TRBV7-9 and TRBJ1-1, with a tentative D call TRBD1 (5 bases). V lost 4 bases to trimming and J lost 1 base, with 13 bases between them. Germline V lookup: CDR1 SEHNR, CDR2 FQNEAQ (reference sequence). This CDR3 has 15 residues. CDR3 bases: TGTGCCAGCAGCTCCGGGGGTAAGGGGAACACTGAAGCTTTCTTT. This translates into CASSSGGKGNTEAFF.

The V call is TRBV5-6, the J call TRBJ2-1, with 9 bases fitting TRBD1. The CDR3 length is 16 residues. CDR1 SGHDT and CDR2 YYEEEE come from the germline V gene. The V segment lost 4 bases and the J segment 0 bases; nucleotides outside the gene matches: 5. Here the CDR3 DNA reads TGTGCCAGCAGCCTGGGACAGGGAAGCTCCTACAATGAGCAGTTCTTC. This encodes CASSLGQGSSYNEQFF.

The V gene is TRBV2, the J gene TRBJ2-7; 7 bases line up with TRBD1. V was clipped by 6 bases and J by 3 bases; unmatched bases: 5. Germline values: CDR1 SNHLY, CDR2 FYNNEI. This CDR3 spans 13 amino acids. This chain's CDR3 is CASRATGVYEQYF. CDR3 nucleotides: TGTGCCAGCAGAGCAACAGGGGTCTACGAGCAGTACTTC. The variable domain in full, with the rest retrieved from reference TRBV2 and TRBJ2-7, is EPEVTQTPSHQVTQMGQEVILRCVPISNHLYFYWYRQILGQKVEFLVSFYNNEISEKSEIFDDQFSVERPDGSNFTLKIRSTKLEDSAMYFCASRATGVYEQYFGPGTRLTVT.

As for this clone: Sequence at one end of the junction differs from germline and may be a read error. V is TRBV6-1 and J is TRBJ1-1; the D gene is possibly TRBD1 (6 bases). The CDR3 is made up of 13 amino acids. From germline, CDR1 is MNHNS and CDR2 SASEGT. Written as DNA, the CDR3 is TGTGCCAGCAGTGAGTCTAGATACTCAGGGGCTTTTTTT. It yields the protein CASSESRYSGAFF.

The V call is TRBV19, the J call TRBJ1-5; possible D gene TRBD1, 6 bases. The ends were cut back, 10 bases at V and 6 bases at J, with 25 bases in the middle. Germline V gene data show CDR1 as LNHDA and CDR2 as SQIVND (reference sequence). This CDR3 is 16 amino acids long. The CDR3: CATDLSGGGLGQPQHF. CDR3 nucleotides: TGTGCCACGGACCTTAGTGGGGGGGGCTTGGGTCAGCCCCAGCATTTT.

A single count supports this clone. The V gene is TRBV9, the J gene TRBJ1-4; the D is unclear. CDR1 is SGDLS, CDR2 YYNGEE, per germline. This CDR3 is 18 amino acids long. V was pared by 0 bases and J by 0 bases, with 15 bases between. CDR3 loop: CASSVGRRARTTNEKLFF. DNA for the CDR3: TGTGCCAGCAGCGTAGGGCGGCGGGCTAGGACAACTAATGAAAAACTGTTTTTT.